The 17 T cell receptor beta chains presented below share a single source sample, sequenced in a study of graft-versus-host responses after intestinal transplantation. The table came from immunoSEQ multiplex PCR; TCRdb's copy has only in-frame clones and leaves some out. The sample lists about 86,000 clones; about 87% were seen once. Which antigens these TCRs recognize remains unknown. The input for sequencing was unstimulated CD4+ T cells sorted from spleen or lymph node cells, taken before transplant. These receptors originate from a human donor who was the organ donor for an intestinal transplant.

The gene calls are TRBV5-6 and TRBJ2-3; 10 bases fit TRBD2. Germline V CDR1 and CDR2: SGHDT, YYEEEE. The ends lost 1 base at V and 1 base at J; junction bases unmatched: 9. CDR3 length equals 18 residues. The CDR3, as DNA: TGTGCCAGCAGCTTGCCTAGCGGGAGTGGGGGGGGCACAGATACGCAGTATTTT. Its protein is CASSLPSGSGGGTDTQYF.

The chain links TRBV2 to TRBJ1-5, with 7 bases fitting TRBD1. The CDR3 sequence is 13 residues long. J was trimmed by 5 bases and V by 6 bases; bases with no gene match: 4. Germline-derived CDR1 and CDR2 are SNHLY and FYNNEI. The CDR3 region is CASSRQGYQPQHF. CDR3 bases: TGTGCCAGCAGCAGACAGGGATATCAGCCCCAGCATTTT. The whole variable domain, remainder taken from reference TRBV2 and TRBJ1-5, is EPEVTQTPSHQVTQMGQEVILRCVPISNHLYFYWYRQILGQKVEFLVSFYNNEISEKSEIFDDQFSVERPDGSNFTLKIRSTKLEDSAMYFCASSRQGYQPQHFGDGTRLSIL.

The chain is built from TRBV5-1 and TRBJ2-3; 7 bases map to TRBD1. Losses at the gene ends were 0 bases for V and 4 bases for J; bases not matched to a gene: 5. Germline V gene lookup returns CDR1 SGHRS and CDR2 YFSETQ. This CDR3 has 15 residues. CDR3 region: CASSLEGAHPDTQYF. Written as DNA, the CDR3 is TGCGCCAGCAGCTTGGAGGGGGCCCACCCAGATACGCAGTATTTT.

The chain links TRBV2 to TRBJ2-3; D remains ambiguous. From germline, CDR1 is SNHLY and CDR2 FYNNEI. Trimming removed 3 bases at V and 2 bases at J, with 9 bases between. CDR3 length: 14 amino acids. The CDR3 DNA is TGTGCCAGCAGTGACCGCGGAAACACAGATACGCAGTATTTT. It specifies CASSDRGNTDTQYF.

The CDR3 sequence is CTSSRTDRGGYTF. In DNA, the CDR3 is TGCACCAGCAGCCGGACCGACAGGGGCGGCTACACCTTC. The rearrangement uses TRBV1 and TRBJ1-2; the D call of TRBD1 is as the table states it, not checked on the DNA. TRBV1 has pseudogene status. The CDR3 sequence is 13 residues long.

The V and J genes are TRBV4-2 and TRBJ1-2, with a weak D call TRBD1 (5 bases). The CDR3 runs 14 residues. Germline values: CDR1 LGHNA, CDR2 YNFKEQ. The V end was cut by 0 bases, the J end by 6 bases, with 11 bases between. CDR3: CASSQDRQFHGYTF. CDR3 bases: TGTGCCAGCAGCCAAGATCGACAGTTTCATGGCTACACCTTC.

CDR3 amino acids: CASRRGQDEQYF. The CDR3 nucleotides are TGTGCCAGCAGAAGGGGTCAGGACGAGCAGTACTTC. The gene calls are TRBV6-5 and TRBJ2-7; perhaps TRBD1 as D (5 bases). This CDR3 contains 12 residues. Germline V gene data show CDR1 as MNHEY and CDR2 as SVGAGI. Trimming stripped 6 bases from V and 5 bases from J, with 11 bases between.

The chain's CDR3 is CASSSQTAVTQYF. The CDR3 DNA reads TGCGCCAGCAGCAGCCAAACAGCGGTAACTCAGTACTTC. The rearrangement uses TRBV4-1 and TRBJ2-7; tentatively, D is TRBD2 (5 bases). The length of the CDR3 is 13 residues. Trimming removed 5 bases from V and 10 bases from J, with 18 bases in between. CDR1 is MGHRA and CDR2 is YSYEKL in the germline V gene.

The chain employs TRBV7-9 and TRBJ2-6; 7 nucleotides agree with TRBD1. Germline CDR1 SEHNR, CDR2 FQNEAQ (reference sequence). This CDR3 contains 16 residues. V lost 2 bases, J lost 0 bases, and 1 base stayed unmatched. CDR3 nucleotides: TGTGCCAGCAGCTTATGGACAGGCTCTGGGGCCAACGTCCTGACTTTC. It encodes CASSLWTGSGANVLTF.

V and J are TRBV2 and TRBJ2-1; D not certain. The CDR3 spans 13 residues. V lost 5 bases and J lost 5, with 10 bases in between. In germline, CDR1 is SNHLY, CDR2 FYNNEI. CDR3 nucleotides: TGTGCCAGCAGTCCCGACGGAGACAATGAGCAGTTCTTC. Translated, it gives CASSPDGDNEQFF.

This clone has a handful of counts. V usage is TRBV15 and J usage is TRBJ1-4; 7 bases fit TRBD1. The V segment lost 7 bases and the J segment 7 bases; nucleotides outside the gene matches: 9. Germline loops: CDR1 LNHNV, CDR2 YYDKDF (reference sequence). This CDR3 has 14 residues. The CDR3 sequence: CATTEGAFVEKLFF. DNA of the CDR3: TGTGCCACCACCGAGGGGGCCTTTGTTGAAAAACTGTTTTTT.

The chain links TRBV2 to TRBJ1-5; 9 nucleotides agree with TRBD1. There are 15 residues in the CDR3. The germline CDR1 and CDR2 sequences are SNHLY and FYNNEI. After removal of 5 bases from V and 4 bases from J, the junction contained 6 bases not matched to a gene. The CDR3 region has the DNA TGTGCCAGCAGTCGAACCGGGACAGGGAATCAGCCCCAGCATTTT. Its protein is CASSRTGTGNQPQHF.

The chain is built from TRBV27 and TRBJ2-1, with TRBD2 as a possible D gene (5 bases). The CDR3 is 14 residues long. In germline, CDR1 is MNHEY, CDR2 SMNVEV (reference sequence). Trimming stripped 3 bases from V and 4 bases from J, with 10 bases between. Here the CDR3 reads CASSFHGDYNEQFF. CDR3 nucleotides: TGTGCCAGCAGTTTCCACGGGGATTACAATGAGCAGTTCTTC.

The DNA for the CDR3 is TGTGCCAGCAGCGTAGGCCCGGACAGCTCCTACGAGCAGTACTTC. Translation gives CASSVGPDSSYEQYF. This chain joins TRBV9 and TRBJ2-7; D is perhaps TRBD1 (6 bases). From germline, CDR1 is SGDLS and CDR2 YYNGEE. This CDR3 is 15 amino acids long. V was trimmed by 0 bases and J by 0 bases, leaving 10 bases between them.

The genes are TRBV30 and TRBJ1-2, with TRBD1 as a possible D gene (5 bases). V was shortened by 4 bases and J by 6 bases, with 15 bases between the two germline ends. Germline CDR1 GTSNPN, CDR2 SVGIG (reference sequence). The CDR3 runs to 13 residues. This CDR3 is CAWKWQGLDGYTF. CDR3 DNA: TGTGCCTGGAAGTGGCAGGGACTCGATGGCTACACCTTC.

The chain uses TRBV7-2 and TRBJ2-1; unclear D gene. Germline V gives CDR1 SGHTA, CDR2 FQGNSA. The CDR3 has 12 amino acids. Trimming shortened V by 1 base and J by 9 bases, and 7 bases separated the two germline ends. The CDR3 DNA reads TGTGCCAGCAGCTTAGACCCGAGTGAGCAGTTCTTC. Its protein product is CASSLDPSEQFF.

This sequence joins TRBV5-1 and TRBJ2-3; 11 bases fit TRBD2. This CDR3 spans 15 amino acids. Trimming removed 2 bases from V and 4 bases from J; junction bases left unmatched: 3. Germline V CDR1 and CDR2: SGHRS, YFSETQ. CDR3 sequence (DNA): TGCGCCAGCAGCTTACTAGCGGGAGTGGCAGATACGCAGTATTTT. This gives the protein CASSLLAGVADTQYF.